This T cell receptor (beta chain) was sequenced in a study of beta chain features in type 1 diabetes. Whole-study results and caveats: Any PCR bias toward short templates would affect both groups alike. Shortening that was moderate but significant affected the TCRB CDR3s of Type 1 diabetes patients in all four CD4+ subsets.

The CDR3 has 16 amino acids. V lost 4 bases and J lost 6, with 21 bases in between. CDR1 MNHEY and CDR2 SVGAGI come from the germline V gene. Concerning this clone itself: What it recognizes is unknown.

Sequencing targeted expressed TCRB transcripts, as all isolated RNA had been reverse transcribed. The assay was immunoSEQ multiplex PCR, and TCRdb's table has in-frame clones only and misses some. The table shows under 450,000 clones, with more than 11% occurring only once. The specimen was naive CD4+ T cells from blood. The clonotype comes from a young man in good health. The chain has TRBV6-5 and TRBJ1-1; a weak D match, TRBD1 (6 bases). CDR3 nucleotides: TGTGCCAGCAGTTCTCCTTCACTGCCCGGGGGCTCTGAAGCTTTCTTT. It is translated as CASSSPSLPGGSEAFF.